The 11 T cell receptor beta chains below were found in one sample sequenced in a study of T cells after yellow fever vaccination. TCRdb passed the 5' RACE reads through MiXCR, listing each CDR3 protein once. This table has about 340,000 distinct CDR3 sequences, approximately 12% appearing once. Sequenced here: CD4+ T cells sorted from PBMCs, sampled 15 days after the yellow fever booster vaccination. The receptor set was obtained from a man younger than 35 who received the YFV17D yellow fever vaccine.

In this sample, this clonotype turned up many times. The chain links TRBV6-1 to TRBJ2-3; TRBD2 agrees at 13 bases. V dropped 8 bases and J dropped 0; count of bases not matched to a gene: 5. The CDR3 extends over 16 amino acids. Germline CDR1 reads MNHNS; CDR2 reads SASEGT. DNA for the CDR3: TGTGCCAGCCGGACTAGCGGGGGACCAAGCACAGATACGCAGTATTTT. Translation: CASRTSGGPSTDTQYF.

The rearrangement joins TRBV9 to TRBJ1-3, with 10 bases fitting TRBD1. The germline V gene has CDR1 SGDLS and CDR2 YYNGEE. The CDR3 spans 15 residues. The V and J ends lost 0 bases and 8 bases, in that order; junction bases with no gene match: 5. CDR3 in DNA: TGTGCCAGCAGCGTAGCGACAGGGGGCCGGGACACCATATATTTT. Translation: CASSVATGGRDTIYF.

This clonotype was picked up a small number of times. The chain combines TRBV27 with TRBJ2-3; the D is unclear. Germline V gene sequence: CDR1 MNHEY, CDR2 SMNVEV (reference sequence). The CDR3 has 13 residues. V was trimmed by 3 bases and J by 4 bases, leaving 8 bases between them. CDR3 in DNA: TGTGCCAGCAGTTTCTCGGGTGCAGATACGCAGTATTTT. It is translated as CASSFSGADTQYF.

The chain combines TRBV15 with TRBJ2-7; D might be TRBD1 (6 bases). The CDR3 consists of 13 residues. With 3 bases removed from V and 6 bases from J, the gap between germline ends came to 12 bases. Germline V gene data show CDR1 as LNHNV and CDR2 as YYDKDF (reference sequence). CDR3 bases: TGTGCCACCAGCAGGGGGGCCCGGGGCGAGCAGTACTTC. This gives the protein CATSRGARGEQYF. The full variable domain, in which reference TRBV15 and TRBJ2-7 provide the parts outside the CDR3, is DAMVIQNPRYQVTQFGKPVTLSCSQTLNHNVMYWYQQKSSQAPKLLFHYYDKDFNNEADTPDNFQSRRPNTSFCFLDIRSPGLGDTAMYLCATSRGARGEQYFGPGTRLTVT.

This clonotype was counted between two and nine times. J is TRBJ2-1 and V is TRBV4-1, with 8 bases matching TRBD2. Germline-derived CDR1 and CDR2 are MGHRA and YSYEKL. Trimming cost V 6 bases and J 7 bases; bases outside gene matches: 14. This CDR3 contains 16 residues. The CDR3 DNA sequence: TGCGCCAGCAGGTCCTATAGCGGGGACTCTATTAATGAGCAGTTCTTC. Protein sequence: CASRSYSGDSINEQFF.

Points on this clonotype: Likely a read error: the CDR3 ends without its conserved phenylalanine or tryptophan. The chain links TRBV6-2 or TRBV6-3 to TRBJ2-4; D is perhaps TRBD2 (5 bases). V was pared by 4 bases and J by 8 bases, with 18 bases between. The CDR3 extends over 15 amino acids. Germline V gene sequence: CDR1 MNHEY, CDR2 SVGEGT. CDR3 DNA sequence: TGTGCCAGCAGTTCCGAGACGAAGAGGGTATACATTCAGTACCTC. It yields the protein CASSSETKRVYIQYL.

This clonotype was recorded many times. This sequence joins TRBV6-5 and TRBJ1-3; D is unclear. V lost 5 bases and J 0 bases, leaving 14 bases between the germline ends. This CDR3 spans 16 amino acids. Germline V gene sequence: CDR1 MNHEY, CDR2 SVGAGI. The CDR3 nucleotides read TGTGCCAGCAGTGTCTCACAGAGGGCCTCTGGAAACACCATATATTTT. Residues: CASSVSQRASGNTIYF.

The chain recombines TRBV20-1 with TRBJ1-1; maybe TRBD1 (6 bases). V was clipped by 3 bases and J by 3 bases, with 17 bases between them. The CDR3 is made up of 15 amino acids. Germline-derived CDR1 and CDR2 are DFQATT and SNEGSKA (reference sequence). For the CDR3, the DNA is TGCAGTGCTAGGGCCAAAATCAGGGGAGACACTGAAGCTTTCTTT. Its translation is CSARAKIRGDTEAFF.

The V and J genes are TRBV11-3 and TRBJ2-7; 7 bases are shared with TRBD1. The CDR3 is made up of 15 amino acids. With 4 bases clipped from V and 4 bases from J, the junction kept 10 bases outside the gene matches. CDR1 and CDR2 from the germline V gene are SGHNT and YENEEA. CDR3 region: CASSSGAGGSYEQYF. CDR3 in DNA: TGTGCCAGCAGCTCCGGGGCAGGGGGAAGTTACGAGCAGTACTTC.

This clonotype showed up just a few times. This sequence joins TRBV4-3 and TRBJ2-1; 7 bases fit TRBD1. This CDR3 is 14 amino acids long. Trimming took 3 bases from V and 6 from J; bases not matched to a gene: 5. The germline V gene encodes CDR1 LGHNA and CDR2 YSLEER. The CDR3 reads CASSQGYRGNEQFF. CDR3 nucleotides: TGCGCCAGCAGCCAGGGTTACAGGGGCAATGAGCAGTTCTTC.

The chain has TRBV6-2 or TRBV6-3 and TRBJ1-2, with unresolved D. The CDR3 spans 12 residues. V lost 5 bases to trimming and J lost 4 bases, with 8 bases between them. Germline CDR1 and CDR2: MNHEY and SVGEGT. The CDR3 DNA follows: TGTGCCAGCAGTGACCCATCCTATGGCTACACCTTC. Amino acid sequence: CASSDPSYGYTF.